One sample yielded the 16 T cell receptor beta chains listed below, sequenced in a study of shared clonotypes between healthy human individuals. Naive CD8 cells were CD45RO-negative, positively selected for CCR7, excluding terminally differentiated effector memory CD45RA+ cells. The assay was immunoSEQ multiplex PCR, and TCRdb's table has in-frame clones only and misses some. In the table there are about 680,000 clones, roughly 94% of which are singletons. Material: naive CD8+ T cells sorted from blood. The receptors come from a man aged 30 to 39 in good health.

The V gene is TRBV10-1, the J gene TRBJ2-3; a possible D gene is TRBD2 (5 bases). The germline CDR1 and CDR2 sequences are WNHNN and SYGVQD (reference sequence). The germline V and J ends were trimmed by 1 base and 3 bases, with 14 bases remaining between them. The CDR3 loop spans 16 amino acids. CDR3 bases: TGCGCCAGCAGTGAGTTCCCGGGATGGCAAACAGATACGCAGTATTTT. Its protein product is CASSEFPGWQTDTQYF.

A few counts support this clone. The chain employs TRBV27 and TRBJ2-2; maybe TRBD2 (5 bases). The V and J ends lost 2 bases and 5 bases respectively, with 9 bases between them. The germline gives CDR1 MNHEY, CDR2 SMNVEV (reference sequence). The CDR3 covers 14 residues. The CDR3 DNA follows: TGTGCCAGCAGTTTAGGCGGGTCTACCGGGGAGCTGTTTTTT. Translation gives CASSLGGSTGELFF.

The CDR3 nucleotides are TGTGCCAGCACCAGTGGGAGCTTTACCTCCTACAATGAGCAGTTCTTC. This encodes CASTSGSFTSYNEQFF. This chain joins TRBV19 and TRBJ2-1, with a tentative D call TRBD2 (5 bases). The CDR3 totals 16 residues. V gave up 9 bases and J gave up 0 bases, with 18 bases separating them. Germline loops: CDR1 LNHDA, CDR2 SQIVND (reference sequence).

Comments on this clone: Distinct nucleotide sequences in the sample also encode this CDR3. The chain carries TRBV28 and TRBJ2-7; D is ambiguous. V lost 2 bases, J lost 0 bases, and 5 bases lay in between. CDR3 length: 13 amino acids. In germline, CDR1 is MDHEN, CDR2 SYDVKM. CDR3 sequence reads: CASSLGNSYEQYF. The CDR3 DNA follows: TGTGCCAGCAGTTTAGGAAACTCCTACGAGCAGTACTTC.

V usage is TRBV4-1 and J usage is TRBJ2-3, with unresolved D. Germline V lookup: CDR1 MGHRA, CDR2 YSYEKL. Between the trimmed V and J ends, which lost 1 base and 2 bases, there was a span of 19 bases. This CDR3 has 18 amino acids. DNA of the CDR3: TGCGCCAGCAGCCAAGCCCCAATCGGACCCTCTTACACAGATACGCAGTATTTT. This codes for CASSQAPIGPSYTDTQYF.

The DNA for the CDR3 is TGCAGCGTTGAAGGTGGGACAGGGCCTTACGAGCAGTACTTC. This sequence encodes CSVEGGTGPYEQYF. This chain joins TRBV29-1 and TRBJ2-7; 9 bases are shared with TRBD1. CDR1 SQVTM and CDR2 ANQGSEA come from the germline V gene. This CDR3 spans 14 amino acids. Trimming took 1 base from V and 4 from J; bases not matched to a gene: 5.

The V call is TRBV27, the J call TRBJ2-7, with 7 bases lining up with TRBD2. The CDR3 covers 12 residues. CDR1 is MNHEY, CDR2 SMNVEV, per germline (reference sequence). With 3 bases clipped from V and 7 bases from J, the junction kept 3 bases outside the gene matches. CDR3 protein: CASSLGGIEQYF. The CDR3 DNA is TGTGCCAGCAGTTTGGGGGGGATAGAGCAGTACTTC.

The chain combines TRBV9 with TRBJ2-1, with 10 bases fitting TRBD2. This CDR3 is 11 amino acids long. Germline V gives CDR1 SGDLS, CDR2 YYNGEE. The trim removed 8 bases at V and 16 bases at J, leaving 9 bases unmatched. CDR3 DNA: TGTGCCAGTAAGCGGGAGGGCCCCCTTTTCTTC. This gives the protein CASKREGPLFF. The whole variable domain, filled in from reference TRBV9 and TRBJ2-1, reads DSGVTQTPKHLITATGQRVTLRCSPRSGDLSVYWYQQSLDQGLQFLIQYYNGEERAKGNILERFSAQQFPDLHSELNLSSLELGDSALYFCASKREGPLFFGPGTRLTVL.

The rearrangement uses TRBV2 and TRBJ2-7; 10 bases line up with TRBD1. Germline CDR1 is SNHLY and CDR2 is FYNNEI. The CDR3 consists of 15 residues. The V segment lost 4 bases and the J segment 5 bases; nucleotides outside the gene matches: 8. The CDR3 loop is CASSGEGQGFNEQYF. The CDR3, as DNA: TGTGCCAGCAGTGGGGAGGGACAGGGGTTCAACGAGCAGTACTTC.

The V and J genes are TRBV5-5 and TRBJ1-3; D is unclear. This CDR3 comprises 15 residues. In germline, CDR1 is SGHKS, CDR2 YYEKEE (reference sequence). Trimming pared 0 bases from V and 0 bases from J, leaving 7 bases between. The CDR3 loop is CASSLVASSGNTIYF. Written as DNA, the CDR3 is TGTGCCAGCAGCTTGGTAGCTAGCTCTGGAAACACCATATATTTT.

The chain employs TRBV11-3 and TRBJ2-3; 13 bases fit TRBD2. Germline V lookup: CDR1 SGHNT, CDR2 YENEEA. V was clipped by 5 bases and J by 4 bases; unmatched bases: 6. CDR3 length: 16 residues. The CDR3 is CASSQGLAGKADTQYF. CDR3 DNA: TGTGCCAGCAGCCAGGGACTAGCGGGAAAGGCAGATACGCAGTATTTT.

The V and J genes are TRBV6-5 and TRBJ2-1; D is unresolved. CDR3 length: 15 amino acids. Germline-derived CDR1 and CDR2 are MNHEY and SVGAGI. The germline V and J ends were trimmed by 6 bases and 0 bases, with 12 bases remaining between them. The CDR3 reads CASSQDMSSYNEQFF. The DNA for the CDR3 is TGTGCCAGCAGCCAAGACATGAGCTCCTACAATGAGCAGTTCTTC.

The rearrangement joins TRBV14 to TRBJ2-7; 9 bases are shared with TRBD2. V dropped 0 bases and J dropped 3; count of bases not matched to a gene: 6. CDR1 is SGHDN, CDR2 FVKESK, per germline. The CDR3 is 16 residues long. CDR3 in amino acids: CASSQDHLAGHYEQYF. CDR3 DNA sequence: TGTGCCAGCAGCCAAGATCATCTAGCGGGACACTACGAGCAGTACTTC.

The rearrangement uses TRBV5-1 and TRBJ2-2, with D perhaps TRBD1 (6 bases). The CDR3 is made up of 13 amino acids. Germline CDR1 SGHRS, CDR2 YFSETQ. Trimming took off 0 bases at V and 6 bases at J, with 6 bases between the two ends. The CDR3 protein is CASSLEGAGELFF. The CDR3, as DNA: TGCGCCAGCAGCTTGGAGGGGGCCGGGGAGCTGTTTTTT. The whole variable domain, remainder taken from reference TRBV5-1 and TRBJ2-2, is KAGVTQTPRYLIKTRGQQVTLSCSPISGHRSVSWYQQTPGQGLQFLFEYFSETQRNKGNFPGRFSGRQFSNSRSEMNVSTLELGDSALYLCASSLEGAGELFFGEGSRLTVL.

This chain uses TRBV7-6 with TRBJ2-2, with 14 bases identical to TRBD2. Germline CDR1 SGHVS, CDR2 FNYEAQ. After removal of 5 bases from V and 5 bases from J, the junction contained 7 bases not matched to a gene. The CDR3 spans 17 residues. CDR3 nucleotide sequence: TGTGCCAGCAGCATCGGGACTAGCGGGAGTAGTACCGGGGAGCTGTTTTTT. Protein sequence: CASSIGTSGSSTGELFF.

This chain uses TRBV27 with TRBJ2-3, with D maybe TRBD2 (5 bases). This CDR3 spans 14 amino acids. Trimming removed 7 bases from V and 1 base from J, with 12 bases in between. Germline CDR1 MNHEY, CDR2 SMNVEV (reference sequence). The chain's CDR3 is CASTLGSGTDTQYF. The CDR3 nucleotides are TGTGCCAGCACCTTAGGGAGCGGCACAGATACGCAGTATTTT.